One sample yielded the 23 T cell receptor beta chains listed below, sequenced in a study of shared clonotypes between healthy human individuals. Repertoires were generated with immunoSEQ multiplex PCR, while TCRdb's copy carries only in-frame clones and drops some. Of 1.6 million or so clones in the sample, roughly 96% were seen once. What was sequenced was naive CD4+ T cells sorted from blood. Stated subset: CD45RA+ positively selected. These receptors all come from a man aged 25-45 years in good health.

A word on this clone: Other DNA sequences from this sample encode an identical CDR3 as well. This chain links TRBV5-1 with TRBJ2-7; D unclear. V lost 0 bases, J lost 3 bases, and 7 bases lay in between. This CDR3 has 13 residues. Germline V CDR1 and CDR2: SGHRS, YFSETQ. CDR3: CASSLGASYEQYF. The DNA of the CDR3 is TGCGCCAGCAGCTTGGGGGCCAGCTACGAGCAGTACTTC.

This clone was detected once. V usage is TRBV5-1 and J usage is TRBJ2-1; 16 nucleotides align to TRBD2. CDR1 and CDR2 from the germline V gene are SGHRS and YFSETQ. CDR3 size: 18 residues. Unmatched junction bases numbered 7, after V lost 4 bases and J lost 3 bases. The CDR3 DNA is TGCGCCAGCAGCAAGGGACTAGCGGGAGGGGTTCTCTACAATGAGCAGTTCTTC. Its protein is CASSKGLAGGVLYNEQFF. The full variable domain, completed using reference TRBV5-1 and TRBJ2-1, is KAGVTQTPRYLIKTRGQQVTLSCSPISGHRSVSWYQQTPGQGLQFLFEYFSETQRNKGNFPGRFSGRQFSNSRSEMNVSTLELGDSALYLCASSKGLAGGVLYNEQFFGPGTRLTVL.

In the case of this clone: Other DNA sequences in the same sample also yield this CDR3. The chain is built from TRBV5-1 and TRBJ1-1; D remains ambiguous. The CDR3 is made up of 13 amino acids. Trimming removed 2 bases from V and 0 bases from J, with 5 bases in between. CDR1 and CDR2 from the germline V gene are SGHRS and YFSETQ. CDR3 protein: CASSLKVNTEAFF. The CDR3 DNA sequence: TGCGCCAGCAGCTTAAAAGTGAACACTGAAGCTTTCTTT.

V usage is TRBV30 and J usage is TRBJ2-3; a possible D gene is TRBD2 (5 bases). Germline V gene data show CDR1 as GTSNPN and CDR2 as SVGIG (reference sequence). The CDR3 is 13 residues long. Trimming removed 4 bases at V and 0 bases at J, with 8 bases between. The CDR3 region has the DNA TGTGCCTGGATTCGCGGGAGCACAGATACGCAGTATTTT. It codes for CAWIRGSTDTQYF.

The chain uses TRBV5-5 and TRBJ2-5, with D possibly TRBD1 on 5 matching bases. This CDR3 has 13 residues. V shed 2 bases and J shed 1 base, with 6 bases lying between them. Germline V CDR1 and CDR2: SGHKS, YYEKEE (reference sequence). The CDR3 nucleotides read TGTGCCAGCAGCTTAGACAGCCAAGAGACCCAGTACTTC. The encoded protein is CASSLDSQETQYF. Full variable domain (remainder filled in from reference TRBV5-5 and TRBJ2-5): DAGVTQSPTHLIKTRGQQVTLRCSPISGHKSVSWYQQVLGQGPQFIFQYYEKEERGRGNFPDRFSARQFPNYSSELNVNALLLGDSALYLCASSLDSQETQYFGPGTRLLVL.

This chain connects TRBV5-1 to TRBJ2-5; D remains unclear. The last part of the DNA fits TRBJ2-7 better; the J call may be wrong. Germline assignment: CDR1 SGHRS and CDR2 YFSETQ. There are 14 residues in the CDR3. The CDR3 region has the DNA TGCGCCAGCAGCTTATCCTCCTCCTACTACGAGCAGTACTTC. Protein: CASSLSSSYYEQYF.

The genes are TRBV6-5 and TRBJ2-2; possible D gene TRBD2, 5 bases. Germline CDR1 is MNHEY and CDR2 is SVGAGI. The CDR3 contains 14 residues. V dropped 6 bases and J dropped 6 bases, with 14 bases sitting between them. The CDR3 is CASSSSTRPGELFF. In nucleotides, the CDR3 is TGTGCCAGCAGCTCCTCCACTAGACCCGGGGAGCTGTTTTTT.

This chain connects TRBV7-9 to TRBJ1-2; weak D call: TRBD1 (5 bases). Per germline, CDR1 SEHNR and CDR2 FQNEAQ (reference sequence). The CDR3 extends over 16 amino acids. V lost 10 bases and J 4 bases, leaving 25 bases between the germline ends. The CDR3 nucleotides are TGTGCCACGCTTTCGGACACAATACTCGTCAGCTATGGCTACACCTTC. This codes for CATLSDTILVSYGYTF.

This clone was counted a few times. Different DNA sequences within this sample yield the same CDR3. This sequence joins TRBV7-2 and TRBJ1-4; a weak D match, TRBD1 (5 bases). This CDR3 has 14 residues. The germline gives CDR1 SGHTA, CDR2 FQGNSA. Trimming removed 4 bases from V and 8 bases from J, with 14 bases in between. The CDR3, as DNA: TGTGCCAGCAGCTCGTCTGGGGGACGGGAAAAACTGTTTTTT. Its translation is CASSSSGGREKLFF. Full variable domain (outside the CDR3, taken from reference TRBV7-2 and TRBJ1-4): GAGVSQSPSNKVTEKGKDVELRCDPISGHTALYWYRQSLGQGLEFLIYFQGNSAPDKSGLPSDRFSAERTGGSVSTLTIQRTQQEDSAVYLCASSSSGGREKLFFGSGTQLSVL.

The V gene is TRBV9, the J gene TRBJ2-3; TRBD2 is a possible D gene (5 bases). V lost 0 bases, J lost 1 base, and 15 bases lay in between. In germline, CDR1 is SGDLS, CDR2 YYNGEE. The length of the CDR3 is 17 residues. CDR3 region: CASSVGQAARRTDTQYF. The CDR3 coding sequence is TGTGCCAGCAGCGTAGGTCAAGCGGCCCGCCGCACAGATACGCAGTATTTT.

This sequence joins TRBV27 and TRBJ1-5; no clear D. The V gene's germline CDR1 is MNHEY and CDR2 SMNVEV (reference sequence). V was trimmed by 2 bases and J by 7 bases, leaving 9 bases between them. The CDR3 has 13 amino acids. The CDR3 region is CASSLQVGQPQHF. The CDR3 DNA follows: TGTGCCAGCAGTTTACAGGTTGGCCAGCCCCAGCATTTT.

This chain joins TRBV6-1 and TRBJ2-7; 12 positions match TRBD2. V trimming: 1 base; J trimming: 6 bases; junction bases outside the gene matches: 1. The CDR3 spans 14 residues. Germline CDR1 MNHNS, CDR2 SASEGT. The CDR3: CASSEGTSGTEQYF. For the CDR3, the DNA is TGTGCCAGCAGTGAAGGGACTAGCGGGACCGAGCAGTACTTC.

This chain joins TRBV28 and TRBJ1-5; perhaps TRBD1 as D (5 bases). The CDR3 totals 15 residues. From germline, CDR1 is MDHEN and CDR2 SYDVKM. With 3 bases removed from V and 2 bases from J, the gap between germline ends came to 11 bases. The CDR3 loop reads CASSLRDGGNQPQHF. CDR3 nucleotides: TGTGCCAGCAGTTTGAGGGACGGGGGCAATCAGCCCCAGCATTTT.

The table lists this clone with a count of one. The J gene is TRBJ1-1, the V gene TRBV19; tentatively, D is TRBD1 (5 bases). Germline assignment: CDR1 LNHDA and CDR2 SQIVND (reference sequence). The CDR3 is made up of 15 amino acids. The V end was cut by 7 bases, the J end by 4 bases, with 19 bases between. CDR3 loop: CASTPAGFLVTEAFF. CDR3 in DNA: TGTGCCAGTACCCCGGCAGGGTTTTTGGTCACTGAAGCTTTCTTT.

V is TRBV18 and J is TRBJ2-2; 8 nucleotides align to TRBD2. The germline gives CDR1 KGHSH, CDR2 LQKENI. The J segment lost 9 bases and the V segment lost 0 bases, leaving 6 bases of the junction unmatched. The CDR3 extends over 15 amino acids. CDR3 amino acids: CASSPPPGGARELFF. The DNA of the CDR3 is TGTGCCAGCTCACCACCACCGGGAGGGGCCCGGGAGCTGTTTTTT.

CDR3 nucleotide sequence: TGTGCCAGCAGCTCACGGACAGGCCCCCACAATGAGCAGTTCTTC. This codes for CASSSRTGPHNEQFF. The chain links TRBV7-6 to TRBJ2-1; 7 bases are shared with TRBD1. The CDR3 runs 15 residues. V lost 4 bases, J lost 5 bases, and 8 bases stayed unmatched. Germline CDR1 reads SGHVS; CDR2 reads FNYEAQ. The full variable domain, completed using reference TRBV7-6 and TRBJ2-1, is GAGVSQSPRYKVTKRGQDVALRCDPISGHVSLYWYRQALGQGPEFLTYFNYEAQQDKSGLPNDRFSAERPEGSISTLTIQRTEQRDSAMYRCASSSRTGPHNEQFFGPGTRLTVL.

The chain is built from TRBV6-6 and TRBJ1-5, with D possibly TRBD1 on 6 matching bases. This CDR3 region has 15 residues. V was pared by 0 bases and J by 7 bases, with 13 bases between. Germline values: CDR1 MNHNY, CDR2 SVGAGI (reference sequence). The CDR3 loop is CASSYSRAGDQPQHF. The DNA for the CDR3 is TGTGCCAGCAGTTACTCTCGCGCAGGGGACCAGCCCCAGCATTTT.

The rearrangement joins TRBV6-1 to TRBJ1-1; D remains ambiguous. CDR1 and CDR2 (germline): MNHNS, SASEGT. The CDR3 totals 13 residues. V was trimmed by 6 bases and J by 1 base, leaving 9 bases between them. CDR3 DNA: TGTGCCAGCAGCTTCGACGGGAACACTGAAGCTTTCTTT. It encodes CASSFDGNTEAFF.

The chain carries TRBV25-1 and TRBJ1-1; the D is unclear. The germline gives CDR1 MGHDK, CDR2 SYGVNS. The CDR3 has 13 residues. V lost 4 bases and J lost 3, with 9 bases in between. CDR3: CASSVSPDTEAFF. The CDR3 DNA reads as TGTGCCAGCAGTGTTAGCCCGGACACTGAAGCTTTCTTT.

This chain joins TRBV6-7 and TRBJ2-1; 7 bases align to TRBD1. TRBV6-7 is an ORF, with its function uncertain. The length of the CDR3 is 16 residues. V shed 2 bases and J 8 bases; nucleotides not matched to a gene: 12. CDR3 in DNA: TGTGCCAGCAGTTACCGATTACAGGGGCGCCTCGATGAGCAGTTCTTC. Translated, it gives CASSYRLQGRLDEQFF.

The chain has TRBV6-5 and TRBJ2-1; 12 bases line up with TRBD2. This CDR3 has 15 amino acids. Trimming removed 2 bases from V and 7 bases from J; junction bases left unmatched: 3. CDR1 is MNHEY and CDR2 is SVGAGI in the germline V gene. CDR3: CASSYLAGGGNEQFF. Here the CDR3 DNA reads TGTGCCAGCAGTTACCTAGCGGGAGGGGGTAATGAGCAGTTCTTC.

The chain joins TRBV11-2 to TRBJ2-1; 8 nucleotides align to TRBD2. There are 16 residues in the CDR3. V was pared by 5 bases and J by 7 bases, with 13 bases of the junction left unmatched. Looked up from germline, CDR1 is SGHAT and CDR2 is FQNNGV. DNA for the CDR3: TGTGCCAGCAGCCTCCGACTAGCGCCGGGGGGGAATGAGCAGTTCTTC. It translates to CASSLRLAPGGNEQFF.

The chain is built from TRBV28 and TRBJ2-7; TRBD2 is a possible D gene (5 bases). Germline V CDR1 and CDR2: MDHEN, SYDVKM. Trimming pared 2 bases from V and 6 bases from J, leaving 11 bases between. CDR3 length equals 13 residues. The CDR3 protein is CASSLGTRGEQYF. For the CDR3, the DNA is TGTGCCAGCAGTTTAGGAACTAGAGGCGAGCAGTACTTC.